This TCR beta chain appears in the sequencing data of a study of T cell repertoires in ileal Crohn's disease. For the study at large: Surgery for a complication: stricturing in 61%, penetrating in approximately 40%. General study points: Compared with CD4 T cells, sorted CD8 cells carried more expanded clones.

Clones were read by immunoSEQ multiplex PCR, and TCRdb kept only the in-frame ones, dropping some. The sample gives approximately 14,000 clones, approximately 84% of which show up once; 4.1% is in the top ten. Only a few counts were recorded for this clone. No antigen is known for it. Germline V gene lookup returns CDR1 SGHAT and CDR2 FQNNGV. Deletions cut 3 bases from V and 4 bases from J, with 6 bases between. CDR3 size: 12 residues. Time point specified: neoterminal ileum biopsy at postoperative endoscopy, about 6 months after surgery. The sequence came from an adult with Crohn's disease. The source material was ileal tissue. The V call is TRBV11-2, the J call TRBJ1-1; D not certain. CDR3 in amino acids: CASSFRSTEAFF. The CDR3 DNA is TGTGCCAGCAGCTTTCGGAGCACTGAAGCTTTCTTT. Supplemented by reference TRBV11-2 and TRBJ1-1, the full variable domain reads EAGVAQSPRYKIIEKRQSVAFWCNPISGHATLYWYQQILGQGPKLLIQFQNNGVVDDSQLPKDRFSAERLKGVDSTLKIQPAKLEDSAVYLCASSFRSTEAFFGQGTRLTVV.